These 4 T cell receptor beta chains came from one sample sequenced in a study of identical twins. MiXCR, run by TCRdb on the 5' RACE reads, gives a single entry per CDR3 protein. The data hold 200,000 to 250,000 distinct CDR3 sequences, with around 6.5% observed a single time. Another study also made use of these data, one on T cells expressing NK-cell markers.

Sequencing was carried out using CD8+ T cells sorted from blood. The receptors were gathered from a woman aged 18-29 years in good health.

This clonotype was detected many times. This chain joins TRBV5-6 and TRBJ2-3; TRBD2 matches at 7 bases. The J segment lost 6 bases and the V segment lost 3 bases, leaving 1 base of the junction unmatched. The CDR3 has 12 residues. The germline V gene has CDR1 SGHDT and CDR2 YYEEEE. The CDR3: CASSWGGDTQYF. The CDR3 nucleotides are TGTGCCAGCAGCTGGGGGGGGGATACGCAGTATTTT.

This clonotype was seen only a few times. The chain links TRBV30 to TRBJ2-2; TRBD2 matches at 7 bases. Germline V lookup: CDR1 GTSNPN, CDR2 SVGIG (reference sequence). Unmatched junction bases numbered 9, after V lost 3 bases and J lost 5 bases. This CDR3 comprises 15 residues. CDR3 residues: CAWRASGYLTGELFF. In nucleotides, the CDR3 is TGTGCCTGGAGGGCTAGCGGATACCTTACCGGGGAGCTGTTTTTT.

This chain joins TRBV11-3 and TRBJ2-5; no reliable D call. From germline, CDR1 is SGHNT and CDR2 YENEEA. The V end lost 6 bases, the J end lost 1 base, and 9 bases lay between the germline ends. CDR3 length: 13 amino acids. CDR3 sequence reads: CASRPRSQETQYF. CDR3 bases: TGTGCCAGCAGACCCCGATCCCAAGAGACCCAGTACTTC.

Many counts were recorded for this clonotype. This chain connects TRBV27 to TRBJ1-2; D remains unclear. This CDR3 has 14 amino acids. V was trimmed by 5 bases and J by 4 bases, leaving 14 bases between them. Germline V gives CDR1 MNHEY, CDR2 SMNVEV (reference sequence). The CDR3 loop is CASSVGQDGYGYTF. Here the CDR3 DNA reads TGTGCCAGCAGTGTAGGGCAGGACGGCTATGGCTACACCTTC.